Following are 32 T cell receptor beta chains from one sample sequenced in a study of T cells in localized non-small cell lung cancer. The repertoire was sequenced with immunoSEQ multiplex PCR; TCRdb's copy has only in-frame clones and lacks some. The sample has more than 30,000 clones, 86% seen once. The specimen comprised peripheral blood, sampled before any cancer treatment. The receptors shown here come from a male donor aged 60 or over with stage III lung adenocarcinoma.

The rearrangement links TRBV19 to TRBJ2-3, with TRBD1 identical over 7 bases. CDR1 is LNHDA, CDR2 SQIVND, per germline (reference sequence). CDR3 length: 15 amino acids. V lost 9 bases, J lost 0 bases, and 9 bases stayed unmatched. The CDR3 spells CASLETGTSTDTQYF. CDR3 nucleotides: TGTGCCAGCTTGGAGACAGGGACGAGCACAGATACGCAGTATTTT. Looking up the rest from reference TRBV19 and TRBJ2-3 gives the full variable domain: DGGITQSPKYLFRKEGQNVTLSCEQNLNHDAMYWYRQDPGQGLRLIYYSQIVNDFQKGDIAEGYSVSREKKESFPLTVTSAQKNPTAFYLCASLETGTSTDTQYFGPGTRLTVL.

The rearrangement links TRBV10-3 to TRBJ2-7, with D maybe TRBD2 (6 bases). V was clipped by 5 bases and J by 4 bases, with 6 bases between them. Germline CDR1 reads ENHRY; CDR2 reads SYGVKD. The CDR3 is 11 amino acids. Here the CDR3 DNA reads TGTGCCATCAGTAGCGGGTACGAGCAGTACTTC. Its translation is CAISSGYEQYF.

J is TRBJ2-5 and V is TRBV28, with TRBD2 identical over 7 bases. Germline CDR1 is MDHEN and CDR2 is SYDVKM. The ends lost 6 bases at V and 2 bases at J; junction bases unmatched: 6. The CDR3 runs to 14 residues. The CDR3 loop is CASRGGGLQETQYF. DNA of the CDR3: TGTGCCAGCAGGGGGGGAGGGCTACAAGAGACCCAGTACTTC. Full variable domain (remainder filled in from reference TRBV28 and TRBJ2-5): DVKVTQSSRYLVKRTGEKVFLECVQDMDHENMFWYRQDPGLGLRLIYFSYDVKMKEKGDIPEGYSVSREKKERFSLILESASTNQTSMYLCASRGGGLQETQYFGPGTRLLVL.

J is TRBJ2-5 and V is TRBV27; D perhaps matches TRBD1 (6 bases). The ends were cut back, 5 bases at V and 6 bases at J, with 16 bases in the middle. The CDR3 covers 14 residues. Germline loops: CDR1 MNHEY, CDR2 SMNVEV (reference sequence). The CDR3 nucleotides are TGTGCCAGCAGTCCCTCTGACAGGAGGAAGACCCAGTACTTC. It is translated as CASSPSDRRKTQYF.

This chain uses TRBV6-1 with TRBJ1-2; D possibly corresponds to TRBD1 (6 bases). In germline, CDR1 is MNHNS, CDR2 SASEGT. The CDR3 loop spans 13 amino acids. V gave up 10 bases and J gave up 5 bases, with 17 bases separating them. The CDR3 coding sequence is TGTGCCACCACAGGGACCTCTCGGTATGGCTACACCTTC. Amino acids: CATTGTSRYGYTF.

This chain links TRBV5-1 with TRBJ1-2, with 8 positions matching TRBD1. V dropped 4 bases and J dropped 4; count of bases not matched to a gene: 9. This CDR3 comprises 15 residues. Germline V gene data show CDR1 as SGHRS and CDR2 as YFSETQ. CDR3 region: CASSTLGQGAYGYTF. The CDR3 coding sequence is TGCGCCAGCAGCACTTTAGGACAGGGCGCCTATGGCTACACCTTC.

The chain has TRBV28 and TRBJ2-3; unclear D gene. The CDR3 is 13 residues long. Germline V gene data show CDR1 as MDHEN and CDR2 as SYDVKM. Trimming removed 3 bases from V and 0 bases from J, with 4 bases in between. The DNA for the CDR3 is TGTGCCAGCAGTTTGCCGAGCACAGATACGCAGTATTTT. Protein: CASSLPSTDTQYF. The full variable domain, rest sourced from reference TRBV28 and TRBJ2-3, is DVKVTQSSRYLVKRTGEKVFLECVQDMDHENMFWYRQDPGLGLRLIYFSYDVKMKEKGDIPEGYSVSREKKERFSLILESASTNQTSMYLCASSLPSTDTQYFGPGTRLTVL.

The gene calls are TRBV2 and TRBJ2-5; D is perhaps TRBD1 (6 bases). The CDR3 runs 11 residues. Germline loops: CDR1 SNHLY, CDR2 FYNNEI. V was cut by 8 bases and J by 3 bases, with 7 bases left in between. The CDR3 protein is CASGTKETQYF. The CDR3 DNA sequence: TGTGCCAGCGGGACAAAAGAGACCCAGTACTTC. Using reference TRBV2 and TRBJ2-5 for the parts outside the CDR3, the full variable domain is EPEVTQTPSHQVTQMGQEVILRCVPISNHLYFYWYRQILGQKVEFLVSFYNNEISEKSEIFDDQFSVERPDGSNFTLKIRSTKLEDSAMYFCASGTKETQYFGPGTRLLVL.

The chain has TRBV5-5 and TRBJ2-1; D gene ambiguous. The ends were cut back, 5 bases at V and 2 bases at J, with 8 bases in the middle. Germline values: CDR1 SGHKS, CDR2 YYEKEE (reference sequence). The CDR3 runs 13 residues. This CDR3 is CASSEGTYNEQFF. The CDR3 nucleotides are TGTGCCAGCAGTGAAGGGACCTACAATGAGCAGTTCTTC. The whole variable domain, filled in from reference TRBV5-5 and TRBJ2-1, reads DAGVTQSPTHLIKTRGQQVTLRCSPISGHKSVSWYQQVLGQGPQFIFQYYEKEERGRGNFPDRFSARQFPNYSSELNVNALLLGDSALYLCASSEGTYNEQFFGPGTRLTVL.

Comments on this clone: Other DNA sequences in the same sample also yield this CDR3. J is TRBJ1-6 and V is TRBV5-6; D might be TRBD1 (6 bases). The CDR3 spans 14 residues. The V gene's germline CDR1 is SGHDT and CDR2 YYEEEE. Trimming cost V 4 bases and J 7 bases, with 12 bases left between them. CDR3 sequence (DNA): TGTGCCAGCAGCCCGGGACAAGTCAATTCACCCCTCCACTTT. It yields the protein CASSPGQVNSPLHF.

The chain is built from TRBV27 and TRBJ1-6; possibly TRBD1 for D (6 bases). The CDR3 has 17 amino acids. Trimming left V 1 base short and J 10 bases short, with 20 bases between. Per the germline V gene, CDR1 is MNHEY and CDR2 is SMNVEV (reference sequence). The CDR3 sequence: CASSLWEGGTSESPLHF. The CDR3 region has the DNA TGTGCCAGCAGTTTATGGGAGGGGGGGACGTCGGAATCACCCCTCCACTTT.

This sequence joins TRBV15 and TRBJ1-1; the match to TRBD1 covers 7 bases. CDR3 size: 17 residues. The V and J ends lost 0 bases and 2 bases, in that order; junction bases with no gene match: 9. The germline CDR1 and CDR2 sequences are LNHNV and YYDKDF (reference sequence). CDR3 in amino acids: CATSRDRAGTDNTEAFF. The CDR3 nucleotides are TGTGCCACCAGCAGAGATCGGGCAGGGACAGACAACACTGAAGCTTTCTTT.

The chain employs TRBV5-4 and TRBJ2-5, with D perhaps TRBD2 (6 bases). Trimming took 4 bases from V and 4 from J, leaving 14 bases between them. This CDR3 spans 14 amino acids. CDR1 SGHNT and CDR2 YYREEE come from the germline V gene (reference sequence). This CDR3 reads CASSPGTGGETQYF. In DNA, the CDR3 is TGTGCCAGCAGCCCCGGGACTGGGGGAGAGACCCAGTACTTC. The full variable domain, completed using reference TRBV5-4 and TRBJ2-5, is ETGVTQSPTHLIKTRGQQVTLRCSSQSGHNTVSWYQQALGQGPQFIFQYYREEENGRGNFPPRFSGLQFPNYSSELNVNALELDDSALYLCASSPGTGGETQYFGPGTRLLVL.

The chain employs TRBV11-2 and TRBJ2-5; a weak D match, TRBD2 (6 bases). V was trimmed by 1 base and J by 4 bases, leaving 16 bases between them. The CDR3 extends over 16 amino acids. Looked up from germline, CDR1 is SGHAT and CDR2 is FQNNGV. The CDR3 here is CASSLAQRTGGETQYF. The CDR3, as DNA: TGTGCCAGCAGCTTAGCTCAGCGAACCGGGGGAGAGACCCAGTACTTC. Full variable domain (missing parts from reference TRBV11-2 and TRBJ2-5): EAGVAQSPRYKIIEKRQSVAFWCNPISGHATLYWYQQILGQGPKLLIQFQNNGVVDDSQLPKDRFSAERLKGVDSTLKIQPAKLEDSAVYLCASSLAQRTGGETQYFGPGTRLLVL.

The chain employs TRBV15 and TRBJ1-1, with D unclear. The CDR3 loop spans 12 amino acids. The germline CDR1 and CDR2 sequences are LNHNV and YYDKDF (reference sequence). Deletions cut 0 bases from V and 9 bases from J, with 8 bases between. As DNA, the CDR3 is TGTGCCACCAGCAGAGAGGAGAGGCAAGCTTTCTTT. Encoded protein: CATSREERQAFF.

This clone came up a few times. The V and J genes are TRBV6-4 and TRBJ2-3, with D tentatively TRBD2 (5 bases). V lost 2 bases to trimming and J lost 6 bases, with 12 bases between them. Germline CDR1 reads MRHNA; CDR2 reads SNTAGT. The CDR3 length is 14 residues. The CDR3 DNA follows: TGTGCCAGCAGTGACGCAGGAGGACCGGATACGCAGTATTTT. Translated: CASSDAGGPDTQYF.

The chain couples TRBV5-1 to TRBJ2-7, with no clear D. The germline CDR1 and CDR2 sequences are SGHRS and YFSETQ. Trimming cost V 2 bases and J 0 bases, with 12 bases left between them. The CDR3 length is 15 residues. As DNA, the CDR3 is TGCGCCAGCAGCTTATCAGGTCCCTCCTCCTACGAGCAGTACTTC. This gives the protein CASSLSGPSSYEQYF. Full variable domain (remainder filled in from reference TRBV5-1 and TRBJ2-7): KAGVTQTPRYLIKTRGQQVTLSCSPISGHRSVSWYQQTPGQGLQFLFEYFSETQRNKGNFPGRFSGRQFSNSRSEMNVSTLELGDSALYLCASSLSGPSSYEQYFGPGTRLTVT.

The chain employs TRBV30 and TRBJ2-3, with no clear D. CDR1 and CDR2 (germline): GTSNPN, SVGIG (reference sequence). With 0 bases removed from V and 1 base from J, the gap between germline ends came to 5 bases. The CDR3 consists of 13 residues. The CDR3, as DNA: TGTGCCTGGAGTGTCAGCGGCACAGATACGCAGTATTTT. This encodes CAWSVSGTDTQYF.

The V and J genes are TRBV2 and TRBJ1-1; 8 bases match TRBD1. CDR1 and CDR2 from the germline V gene are SNHLY and FYNNEI. V shed 5 bases, J shed 0 bases, and the junction held 5 bases outside the gene matches. There are 15 residues in the CDR3. In DNA form, the CDR3 reads TGTGCCAGCAGTAACGACAGGGGCGTGAACACTGAAGCTTTCTTT. Its protein product is CASSNDRGVNTEAFF.

The rearrangement uses TRBV28 and TRBJ1-2; unclear D gene. The CDR3 runs to 12 residues. V lost 6 bases, J lost 8 bases, and 13 bases lay in between. Germline V gives CDR1 MDHEN, CDR2 SYDVKM. CDR3 protein: CASRPQTGGYTF. CDR3 bases: TGTGCCAGCAGACCCCAGACGGGAGGCTACACCTTC.

This clone was picked up one time. This chain joins TRBV28 and TRBJ2-7; possible D gene TRBD1, 7 bases. Deletions cut 7 bases from V and 0 bases from J, with 16 bases between. The germline CDR1 and CDR2 sequences are MDHEN and SYDVKM. The length of the CDR3 is 15 residues. CDR3: CASIQGGGDSYEQYF. The CDR3 DNA reads as TGTGCCAGCATTCAGGGGGGCGGGGACTCCTACGAGCAGTACTTC.

The chain couples TRBV5-6 to TRBJ2-2; no reliable D call. The CDR3 contains 11 residues. Per germline, CDR1 SGHDT and CDR2 YYEEEE. V was cut by 2 bases and J by 6 bases, with 2 bases left in between. CDR3 sequence (DNA): TGTGCCAGCAGCTTCGCCGGGGAGCTGTTTTTT. Translating it yields CASSFAGELFF.

CDR3 amino acids: CASSLLGQGVSGEQYF. The DNA for the CDR3 is TGCGCCAGCAGCCTACTAGGACAGGGGGTGTCAGGCGAGCAGTACTTC. V gene TRBV5-1 combines with J gene TRBJ2-7; 10 bases agree with TRBD1. Germline lookup yields CDR1 SGHRS and CDR2 YFSETQ. With V trimmed by 4 bases and J by 6 bases, 13 bases remained unmatched. CDR3 length: 16 amino acids.

In DNA form, the CDR3 reads TGTGCCAGCAGGAGTGGAACCAGGAGTAACTATGGCTACACCTTC. Translating it yields CASRSGTRSNYGYTF. The rearrangement joins TRBV6-1 to TRBJ1-2; D ambiguous. The CDR3 length is 15 residues. CDR1 is MNHNS, CDR2 SASEGT, per germline. The ends were cut back, 6 bases at V and 1 base at J, with 15 bases in the middle.

The chain uses TRBV19 and TRBJ1-2, with D perhaps TRBD1 (5 bases). Germline-derived CDR1 and CDR2 are LNHDA and SQIVND (reference sequence). The CDR3 loop spans 18 amino acids. Trimming shortened V by 4 bases and J by 0 bases, and 21 bases separated the two germline ends. The CDR3 is CASSKTMGQGSANYGYTF. The CDR3 DNA is TGTGCCAGTAGTAAGACGATGGGGCAGGGATCAGCTAACTATGGCTACACCTTC.

This clone has a single count. The genes are TRBV6-5 and TRBJ1-2, with D uncertain. Germline CDR1 is MNHEY and CDR2 is SVGAGI. With 0 bases removed from V and 0 bases from J, the gap between germline ends came to 8 bases. The CDR3 has 15 residues. This chain's CDR3 is CASSYSRMANYGYTF. As DNA, the CDR3 is TGTGCCAGCAGTTACTCCAGGATGGCTAACTATGGCTACACCTTC.

The V gene is TRBV5-4, the J gene TRBJ2-7; 7 bases align to TRBD2. V lost 4 bases, J lost 0 bases, and 4 bases stayed unmatched. The CDR3 spans 14 residues. Per the germline V gene, CDR1 is SGHNT and CDR2 is YYREEE (reference sequence). In DNA form, the CDR3 reads TGTGCCAGCAGCCTCGGGGGGAGCTCCTACGAGCAGTACTTC. This translates into CASSLGGSSYEQYF. Full variable domain (missing parts from reference TRBV5-4 and TRBJ2-7): ETGVTQSPTHLIKTRGQQVTLRCSSQSGHNTVSWYQQALGQGPQFIFQYYREEENGRGNFPPRFSGLQFPNYSSELNVNALELDDSALYLCASSLGGSSYEQYFGPGTRLTVT.

This clone was seen only once. The V gene is TRBV28, the J gene TRBJ2-1, with 8 bases that match TRBD2. Germline V gene lookup returns CDR1 MDHEN and CDR2 SYDVKM. The CDR3 extends over 12 amino acids. V dropped 8 bases and J dropped 6; count of bases not matched to a gene: 3. CDR3 bases: TGTGCCAGCCGGACTAGCCTCAATGAGCAGTTCTTC. Translating gives CASRTSLNEQFF.

The chain is built from TRBV7-2 and TRBJ2-3, with 15 positions matching TRBD2. CDR3 length: 18 residues. The germline CDR1 and CDR2 sequences are SGHTA and FQGNSA. With 5 bases clipped from V and 1 base from J, the junction kept 7 bases outside the gene matches. The CDR3 coding sequence is TGTGCCAGCAGCCTCAGAGGACTAGCGGGAGGGGGCACAGATACGCAGTATTTT. Translated, it gives CASSLRGLAGGGTDTQYF. The variable domain in full, completed from reference TRBV7-2 and TRBJ2-3, reads GAGVSQSPSNKVTEKGKDVELRCDPISGHTALYWYRQSLGQGLEFLIYFQGNSAPDKSGLPSDRFSAERTGGSVSTLTIQRTQQEDSAVYLCASSLRGLAGGGTDTQYFGPGTRLTVL.

The chain carries TRBV6-5 and TRBJ1-2, with TRBD1 identical over 10 bases. V shed 8 bases and J 2 bases; nucleotides not matched to a gene: 2. CDR1 is MNHEY and CDR2 is SVGAGI in the germline V gene. This CDR3 is built from 13 residues. In DNA, the CDR3 is TGTGCCAGCGGACAGGGGGTAAACTATGGCTACACCTTC. Translation gives CASGQGVNYGYTF.

V is TRBV4-2 and J is TRBJ2-3, with D hard to call. Germline-derived CDR1 and CDR2 are LGHNA and YNFKEQ. The CDR3 contains 13 residues. V was cut by 0 bases and J by 3 bases, with 4 bases left in between. This CDR3 reads CASSQEGTDTQYF. CDR3 DNA sequence: TGTGCCAGCAGCCAAGAGGGAACAGATACGCAGTATTTT.

The chain has TRBV28 and TRBJ1-3, with D unclear. Trimming cost V 3 bases and J 2 bases, with 14 bases left between them. This CDR3 comprises 16 residues. From germline, CDR1 is MDHEN and CDR2 SYDVKM. DNA for the CDR3: TGTGCCAGCAGTTTCATCGGAGCGAGTGCTGGAAACACCATATATTTT. This encodes CASSFIGASAGNTIYF. The variable domain in full, completed from reference TRBV28 and TRBJ1-3, reads DVKVTQSSRYLVKRTGEKVFLECVQDMDHENMFWYRQDPGLGLRLIYFSYDVKMKEKGDIPEGYSVSREKKERFSLILESASTNQTSMYLCASSFIGASAGNTIYFGEGSWLTVV.